This TCR beta chain stems from a study of regulatory T cells in long-lasting Graves disease. Researchers made TCR beta libraries by using iRepertoire HTBI primers and running Arm-PCR on CDR3 regions. As handled by the study authors: Among the samples, around 60 TRBV and 14 TRBJ segments were identified. TCRdb recomputed calls from the multiplex PCR reads with MiXCR, one row per CDR3 protein. The V and J calls were not made by the authors but by TCRdb's processing. The sample lists over 650,000 distinct CDR3 sequences, roughly 30% occurring once. Whole-study findings and limits: Clonotypes that were public and shared totalled fewer than 3,500 in persistent patients versus 966 in new patients. Gene preferences differed: TRBV28, TRBJ1-2, TRBJ2-5 in persistent cases.

Time point here: persistent/refractory GD, antithyroid drugs over 5 years with positive TRAb. Making the TCR library involved RNA that had been extracted from PBMCs. The authors diagnosed Graves' disease using American Thyroid Association guidelines. Germline-derived CDR1 and CDR2 are MDHEN and SYDVKM. V trimming: 2 bases; J trimming: 6 bases; junction bases outside the gene matches: 11. The CDR3 has 17 amino acids. Comment on this clonotype: Antigen specificity is unknown.

The clonotype comes from a female donor with Graves disease. The chain combines TRBV28 with TRBJ2-3; 10 bases agree with TRBD2. This specimen consisted of peripheral blood mononuclear cells (PBMCs), obtained when the disease was refractory, from a patient treated with antithyroid drugs. The CDR3 DNA follows: TGTGCCAGCAGTTTAGGTGCTAGCGGGAGTCTTGTCGATACGCAGTATTTT. As protein: CASSLGASGSLVDTQYF. Looking up the rest from reference TRBV28 and TRBJ2-3 gives the full variable domain: DVKVTQSSRYLVKRTGEKVFLECVQDMDHENMFWYRQDPGLGLRLIYFSYDVKMKEKGDIPEGYSVSREKKERFSLILESASTNQTSMYLCASSLGASGSLVDTQYFGPGTRLTVL.